What follows is one T cell receptor (beta chain) and its context. No antigen is known for it. Treatment reported: approximately nine-day PBMC culture with coronavirus spike peptide pools or control peptides (ViraFEST assay). The data originate from a study of vaccination and CD4 T cells after COVID-19. The germline CDR1 and CDR2 sequences are MNHNS and SASEGT. Unmatched junction bases numbered 5, after V lost 6 bases and J lost 3 bases. The length of the CDR3 is 14 residues. An Oncomine TCR Beta short-read assay was used to sequence the DNA from cultured CD4+ T cells. MiXCR was run by TCRdb on the PCR reads, yielding one entry per CDR3 protein. The profile shows 22,000 or so distinct CDR3 sequences, roughly two fifths of them singletons.

V usage is TRBV6-1 and J usage is TRBJ2-7; TRBD1 matches at 10 bases. Material: CD4+ T cells from blood, cultured in vitro. The sequence was obtained from a human donor who had recovered from COVID-19. CDR3 DNA sequence: TGTGCCAGCAGGGGGGACAGGGGAAACTACGAGCAGTACTTC. As protein: CASRGDRGNYEQYF.